This T cell receptor (beta chain) comes out of a study of T cells in Graves' hyperthyroidism and ophthalmopathy. Researchers amplified the TCR beta CDR3 regions from RNA transcripts. Researchers ran a first-round RT-PCR on the TCR CDR3 using the HTBI primer set. In TCRdb, the multiplex PCR reads were re-called with MiXCR into one record per CDR3 protein. The sample shows some 440,000 distinct CDR3 sequences, approximately 14% of them seen only once. This clonotype was recorded a few times. This TCR was recovered from a woman aged 18-29 years with Graves' hyperthyroidism. Sequenced: blood.

The CDR3 here is CATSDSGRPGTGELFF. The DNA of the CDR3 is TGTGCCACCAGTGATAGCGGACGCCCGGGCACCGGGGAGCTGTTTTTT. J is TRBJ2-2 and V is TRBV24-1; tentatively, D is TRBD2 (5 bases). The CDR3 consists of 16 residues. Per the germline V gene, CDR1 is KGHDR and CDR2 is SFDVKD. V gave up 3 bases and J gave up 4 bases, with 14 bases separating them.